Listed below are T cell receptor beta chains from one sample, sequenced in a study of response to subunit inactivated influenza vaccine. TCRdb called the RT-PCR reads again in MiXCR, with one record for every CDR3 protein. The repertoire holds around 540,000 distinct CDR3 sequences, with 12% as singletons. Sequenced here: PBMCs from blood, sampled on the day of vaccination. These receptor sequences come from a man in his fifties or sixties who received an inactivated influenza vaccine. CDR3s include the opening cysteine and the closing phenylalanine or tryptophan. The D gene is left open where the match is weak. Size is omitted from some rows. Given values are once, few, many or a class for expanded clones.

>TRBV7-2|TRBD1|NA|TRBJ1-3
TGTGCCAGCAGCCCAGGGACAGTGGTTGGAAACACCATATATTTT
CASSPGTVVGNTIYF
>TRBV20-1|NA|few|TRBJ2-3
TGCAGTGCCGATAGGGGGTTTCCTAGCACAGATACGCAGTATTTT
CSADRGFPSTDTQYF
>TRBV6-1|NA|few|TRBJ2-7
TGTGCCAGCAGTGGCAAAACAGGGAGCTCCTACGAGCAGTACTTC
CASSGKTGSSYEQYF
>TRBV29-1|NA|once|TRBJ1-6
TGCTGTGCGCGAACCGACTATAATTCACCCCTCCACTTT
CCARTDYNSPLHF
>TRBV3-1|NA|many|TRBJ2-5
TGTGCCAGCAGCCAAGGGAGGGCGGAGACCCAGTACTTC
CASSQGRAETQYF
>TRBV7-9|TRBD2|few|TRBJ2-3
TGTGCCAGCAGCTTCTGGCGGGAGGAAGATACGCAGTATTTT
CASSFWREEDTQYF
>TRBV6-2/TRBV6-3|TRBD2|NA|TRBJ2-2
TGTGCCAGCAGTTACTCGCGTAGCGGGAGGGCCCCCGGGGAGCTGTTTTTT
CASSYSRSGRAPGELFF
>TRBV20-1|NA|few|TRBJ2-7
TGCAGTGCCGCGCCGACGGGGGTGACCTACGAGCAGTACTTC
CSAAPTGVTYEQYF
>TRBV5-1|NA|many|TRBJ2-1
TGCGCCAGCAGCTTGTATTCGGATGAGCAGTTCTTC
CASSLYSDEQFF
>TRBV20-1|NA|NA|TRBJ2-7
TGCAGTGCTAGAGTCAGTGGGCCGCGGGCTCACCGAGAGCAGTACTTC
CSARVSGPRAHREQYF
>TRBV20-1|TRBD2|NA|TRBJ2-5
TGCAGTGCTAGCCCACTTGGGACTAGCGTTGGAGAGACCCAGTACTTC
CSASPLGTSVGETQYF
>TRBV12-3/TRBV12-4|NA|NA|TRBJ2-1
TGTGCCAGCACCACCGGGATCTCCTACAATGAGCAGTTCTTC
CASTTGISYNEQFF
>TRBV20-1|NA|NA|TRBJ2-5
TGCAGTGCTAGAGGAAAGGGGCGAGGAGAGACCCAGTACTTC
CSARGKGRGETQYF
>TRBV7-3|TRBD1|NA|TRBJ2-6
TGTGCCAGCAGCTTAAACAGGGGCACTGGGGCCAACGTCCTGACTTTC
CASSLNRGTGANVLTF
>TRBV5-5|NA|once|TRBJ2-2
TGTGCCAGCAGCTTGTTTGGGGGGCAGGGCGGGGAGCTGTTTTTT
CASSLFGGQGGELFF
>TRBV16|TRBD1|NA|TRBJ2-3
TGTGCCAGCAGCCGAAGGCCCCCGGGACAGGGGGCGGCAGATACGCAGTATTTT
CASSRRPPGQGAADTQYF
>TRBV28|NA|few|TRBJ2-1
TGTGCCAGCAGTTTATGGGCTCGCGGTGAGCAGTTCTTC
CASSLWARGEQFF
>TRBV5-1|TRBD2|few|TRBJ2-1
TGCGCCAGCAGCTTCGATCTAGCGGGGGGCCATGAGCAGTTCTTC
CASSFDLAGGHEQFF
>TRBV10-3|TRBD2|few|TRBJ2-5
TGTGCCATCAGTGGCGGGGGACTAGAGGAGACCCAGTACTTC
CAISGGGLEETQYF
>TRBV20-1|TRBD1|NA|TRBJ1-4
TGCAGTGCTAGCCGGGACAGGGTCAATGAAAAACTGTTTTTT
CSASRDRVNEKLFF
>TRBV7-8|TRBD2|NA|TRBJ2-1
TGTGCCAGCAGCTTAGAGCTAGCGGGAGGGCCGGTAGAGTTCTTC
CASSLELAGGPVEFF
>TRBV19|NA|many|TRBJ1-1
TGTGCCAGTAGTAAGAGGGTTCGAACTGAAGCTTTCTTT
CASSKRVRTEAFF
>TRBV5-1|TRBD1|few|TRBJ1-2
TGCGCCAGCAGCGCGGAGGGACAGAGCTATGGCTACACCTTC
CASSAEGQSYGYTF
>TRBV5-1|TRBD1|NA|TRBJ2-3
TGCGCCAGCAGCTTAAGACAGGGTTTCACAGATACGCAGTATTTT
CASSLRQGFTDTQYF
>TRBV28|NA|NA|TRBJ2-7
TGTGCCAGCAGTCCCGGAGGGTCCAGGGCCTACGAGCAGTACTTC
CASSPGGSRAYEQYF
>TRBV9|TRBD1|NA|TRBJ2-5
TGTGCCAGCAGCGCTGCGGACAGGGGGCCGCGAGAGACCCAGTACTTC
CASSAADRGPRETQYF
>TRBV7-9|NA|NA|TRBJ2-5
TGTGCCAGCAGCTCCCGCCGGGGGAGTCTAATGACCCAGTACTTC
CASSSRRGSLMTQYF
>TRBV3-1|TRBD2|NA|TRBJ2-3
TGTGCCAGCAGTTACGGTCCAGCGGGGAGAACAGATACGCAGTATTTT
CASSYGPAGRTDTQYF
>TRBV4-3|NA|medium-sized|TRBJ2-1
TGCGCCAGCAGCCAAGACTCCTACCTTAGCCGGGGGCGAAGCAGTGAGCAGTTCTTC
CASSQDSYLSRGRSSEQFF
>TRBV28|NA|few|TRBJ2-2
TGTGCCAGTTTAGGGGGAGCGAACACCGGGGAGCTGTTTTTT
CASLGGANTGELFF
>TRBV20-1|NA|NA|TRBJ2-5
TGCAGTGCGATCACCCAGGGGGGGCCCCAAGAGACCCAGTACTTC
CSAITQGGPQETQYF
>TRBV6-6|NA|few|TRBJ1-2
TGTGCCAGCAGTTACGTGGGAAACTATGGCTACACCTTC
CASSYVGNYGYTF
>TRBV9|NA|NA|TRBJ2-2
TGTGCCAGCAGCGAGACCTCGACAGGGAACACCGGGGAGCTGTTTTTT
CASSETSTGNTGELFF
>TRBV6-5|TRBD1|few|TRBJ2-1
TGTGCCAGCAGTTACCCTACCGGGACAGGGGACTACAATGAGCAGTTCTTC
CASSYPTGTGDYNEQFF
>TRBV27|NA|many|TRBJ2-1
TGTGCCAGCAGACGTACAAGCAATGAGCAGTTCTTC
CASRRTSNEQFF
>TRBV28|TRBD1|NA|TRBJ2-5
TGTGCCAGCAGTTCATCTCGGACAGGGCGGTTGGGAGAGACCCAGTACTTC
CASSSSRTGRLGETQYF